Below are 31 T cell receptor beta chains sequenced from a single sample in a study of memory CD4+ T cells and cytomegalovirus serostatus. Single viable CD3+CD4+CD8-CD45RO+ cells were sorted as the memory CD4+ T cells. The data were produced by immunoSEQ multiplex PCR, yet TCRdb's version contains in-frame clones alone and is incomplete. The top ten clones hold over 0.35% of a sample with some 56,000 clones, roughly 80% of them seen once. Sequencing was performed on memory CD4+ T cells from blood. These receptors were collected from an adult in good health and CMV-seronegative.

The chain uses TRBV7-2 and TRBJ2-3; 10 nucleotides line up with TRBD1. Trimming removed 2 bases from V and 4 bases from J; junction bases left unmatched: 12. CDR1 and CDR2 (germline): SGHTA, FQGNSA. The CDR3 extends over 18 amino acids. CDR3 residues: CASSLFPRQGARADTQYF. CDR3 coding DNA: TGTGCCAGCAGCTTATTCCCTAGACAGGGGGCGAGGGCAGATACGCAGTATTTT.

The chain is built from TRBV9 and TRBJ1-3, with D hard to call. CDR3 length equals 12 residues. Germline CDR1 reads SGDLS; CDR2 reads YYNGEE. V lost 5 bases to trimming and J lost 4 bases, with 7 bases between them. In DNA form, the CDR3 reads TGTGCCAGCAGTTTATCAGGAAACACCATATATTTT. Amino acid sequence: CASSLSGNTIYF.

This chain links TRBV5-5 with TRBJ2-7; maybe TRBD1 (5 bases). The V gene lost 0 bases and the J gene lost 7 bases, with 17 bases spanning the gap. This CDR3 is 15 amino acids long. Per the germline V gene, CDR1 is SGHKS and CDR2 is YYEKEE (reference sequence). In nucleotides, the CDR3 is TGTGCCAGCAGCTTGGAAGGCAGGGCTCAAACTGAGCAGTACTTC. Amino acid sequence: CASSLEGRAQTEQYF.

This clone occurred once. This chain joins TRBV5-1 and TRBJ1-6; D is unresolved. This CDR3 spans 15 amino acids. Germline loops: CDR1 SGHRS, CDR2 YFSETQ. The ends were cut back, 2 bases at V and 7 bases at J, with 13 bases in the middle. The CDR3 loop is CASSFQQRTNSPLHF. CDR3 in DNA: TGCGCCAGCAGCTTTCAACAGAGAACGAATTCACCCCTCCACTTT.

The J gene is TRBJ2-2, the V gene TRBV7-3; D might be TRBD2 (5 bases). CDR1 SGHTA and CDR2 FQGTGA come from the germline V gene. This CDR3 contains 13 residues. Trimming took off 1 base at V and 6 bases at J, with 6 bases between the two ends. In DNA, the CDR3 is TGTGCCAGCAGCTTAAGCGGGCCCGGGGAGCTGTTTTTT. Translated: CASSLSGPGELFF.

The count of this clone is one. The V and J genes are TRBV5-1 and TRBJ2-1; D is tentatively TRBD1 or TRBD2 (6 bases each). CDR1 and CDR2 (germline): SGHRS, YFSETQ. Trimming removed 0 bases at V and 0 bases at J, with 10 bases between. The CDR3 length is 16 residues. The CDR3 coding sequence is TGCGCCAGCAGCTTGGTCGGGGGCCACTCCTACAATGAGCAGTTCTTC. This codes for CASSLVGGHSYNEQFF.

J is TRBJ2-7 and V is TRBV30; 9 nucleotides align to TRBD1. The V gene's germline CDR1 is GTSNPN and CDR2 SVGIG (reference sequence). This CDR3 comprises 15 residues. V trimming: 1 base; J trimming: 3 bases; junction bases outside the gene matches: 7. DNA for the CDR3: TGTGCCTGGAGTGAGCCGGGACAGGGAAACTACGAGCAGTACTTC. Protein: CAWSEPGQGNYEQYF. Together with reference TRBV30 and TRBJ2-7, the CDR3 gives the full variable domain: SQTIHQWPATLVQPVGSPLSLECTVEGTSNPNLYWYRQAAGRGLQLLFYSVGIGQISSEVPQNLSASRPQDRQFILSSKKLLLSDSGFYLCAWSEPGQGNYEQYFGPGTRLTVT.

The rearrangement links TRBV21-1 to TRBJ2-5. TRBV21-1 is annotated as a pseudogene. The CDR3 consists of 13 residues. In nucleotides, the CDR3 is TGTGCCAGCAGCAAAGGAGAGGGGGAGACCCAGTACTTC. It is translated as CASSKGEGETQYF.

V and J are TRBV5-1 and TRBJ2-3; D tentatively fits TRBD1 or TRBD2 (5 bases each). Germline values: CDR1 SGHRS, CDR2 YFSETQ. This CDR3 is 17 amino acids long. The V gene lost 0 bases and the J gene lost 1 base, with 15 bases spanning the gap. The CDR3 here is CASSLAPFGTGTDTQYF. The CDR3, as DNA: TGCGCCAGCAGCTTGGCCCCGTTCGGGACGGGCACAGATACGCAGTATTTT.

The chain joins TRBV9 to TRBJ2-7; 7 bases agree with TRBD1. The V segment lost 4 bases and the J segment 5 bases; nucleotides outside the gene matches: 9. Looked up from germline, CDR1 is SGDLS and CDR2 is YYNGEE. The CDR3 totals 14 residues. The CDR3 region is CASSFDRVRDEQYF. CDR3 in DNA: TGTGCCAGCAGCTTCGACAGGGTCCGTGACGAGCAGTACTTC.

The chain combines TRBV29-1 with TRBJ1-4; D not certain. CDR3 length: 12 amino acids. V dropped 7 bases and J dropped 5 bases, with 11 bases sitting between them. The germline gives CDR1 SQVTM, CDR2 ANQGSEA. DNA for the CDR3: TGCAGCGCTGGGCGCCGCAATGAAAAACTGTTTTTT. Protein sequence: CSAGRRNEKLFF.

The chain has TRBV28 and TRBJ1-1; D might be TRBD1 (5 bases). The CDR3 runs to 15 residues. The germline V gene encodes CDR1 MDHEN and CDR2 SYDVKM. Trimming took 3 bases from V and 4 from J, leaving 15 bases between them. CDR3 coding DNA: TGTGCCAGCAGTTTCGGAGGGGCGTGGGGCACTGAAGCTTTCTTT. Protein: CASSFGGAWGTEAFF.

V and J are TRBV4-1 and TRBJ2-7, with D hard to call. The CDR3 spans 15 residues. Germline assignment: CDR1 MGHRA and CDR2 YSYEKL. V was pared by 0 bases and J by 0 bases, with 9 bases between. CDR3 protein: CASSQEALISYEQYF. DNA of the CDR3: TGCGCCAGCAGCCAAGAGGCACTGATCTCCTACGAGCAGTACTTC.

The CDR3 DNA follows: TGTGCCAGCAGCGTAGAAGGTAGCGGGGGTGGAGAGCAGTTCTTC. This encodes CASSVEGSGGGEQFF. This chain links TRBV9 with TRBJ2-1; 9 bases agree with TRBD2. Trimming cost V 0 bases and J 10 bases; bases outside gene matches: 8. Germline V CDR1 and CDR2: SGDLS, YYNGEE. This CDR3 has 15 residues.

This chain joins TRBV11-2 and TRBJ1-6; possible D gene TRBD1, 5 bases. Germline lookup yields CDR1 SGHAT and CDR2 FQNNGV. The V end lost 0 bases, the J end lost 10 bases, and 10 bases lay between the germline ends. The length of the CDR3 is 14 residues. The CDR3 region has the DNA TGTGCCAGCAGCTTAGACAGGGTGCGCTCACCCCTCCACTTT. It codes for CASSLDRVRSPLHF.

The V gene is TRBV18, the J gene TRBJ1-2, with 8 bases aligning to TRBD1. V was pared by 3 bases and J by 3 bases, with 9 bases of the junction left unmatched. The CDR3 loop spans 16 amino acids. CDR1 and CDR2 from the germline V gene are KGHSH and LQKENI. The CDR3 loop reads CASSPMAGGIDYGYTF. CDR3 bases: TGTGCCAGCTCACCTATGGCAGGGGGCATCGACTATGGCTACACCTTC.

The V gene is TRBV29-1, the J gene TRBJ1-1, with D perhaps matching TRBD1 (5 bases). Germline lookup yields CDR1 SQVTM and CDR2 ANQGSEA. This CDR3 has 12 residues. V was cut by 7 bases and J by 2 bases, with 11 bases left in between. The CDR3 region has the DNA TGCAGCGGAGGGGAGGGAAACACTGAAGCTTTCTTT. It encodes CSGGEGNTEAFF.

DNA for the CDR3: TGTGCCAGCAGTCCGCAACAGGGTATCACGCCCCAGCATTTT. It encodes CASSPQQGITPQHF. The chain carries TRBV27 and TRBJ1-5, with D possibly TRBD1 on 6 matching bases. Trimming took 5 bases from V and 9 from J, leaving 17 bases between them. The CDR3 is made up of 14 amino acids. CDR1 and CDR2 (germline): MNHEY, SMNVEV (reference sequence).

The V gene is TRBV6-4, the J gene TRBJ2-3; D may be TRBD1 or TRBD2 (5 bases each). The CDR3 is made up of 17 amino acids. Deletions cut 0 bases from V and 6 bases from J, with 19 bases between. Germline V gene data show CDR1 as MRHNA and CDR2 as SNTAGT. The CDR3 sequence: CASSDSRDRRVADTQYF. For the CDR3, the DNA is TGTGCCAGCAGTGACTCCCGGGACCGGCGGGTAGCTGATACGCAGTATTTT.

The chain is built from TRBV2 and TRBJ2-1; TRBD2 is a possible D gene (6 bases). The CDR3 loop spans 15 amino acids. The germline gives CDR1 SNHLY, CDR2 FYNNEI. V lost 6 bases to trimming and J lost 8 bases, with 20 bases between them. The CDR3 loop reads CASRLWGVRSDEQFF. The CDR3 nucleotides read TGTGCCAGCAGACTCTGGGGGGTTCGTTCTGATGAGCAGTTCTTC.

The chain employs TRBV28 and TRBJ1-4; D is uncertain. The germline V gene has CDR1 MDHEN and CDR2 SYDVKM. The CDR3 runs to 13 residues. V lost 2 bases and J 13 bases, leaving 14 bases between the germline ends. CDR3 region: CASSLTAGVRLFF. For the CDR3, the DNA is TGTGCCAGCAGTTTAACGGCAGGCGTTCGACTGTTTTTT.

This rearrangement joins TRBV15 to TRBJ1-2, with 8 bases fitting TRBD1. With V trimmed by 3 bases and J by 6 bases, 9 bases remained unmatched. The germline CDR1 and CDR2 sequences are LNHNV and YYDKDF (reference sequence). The CDR3 has 15 amino acids. CDR3: CATSSLSGQGHGYTF. The CDR3 DNA follows: TGTGCCACCAGCAGCCTATCCGGACAGGGCCATGGCTACACCTTC.

In DNA, the CDR3 is TGCAGCGGTAAGGACAACTCCTACGAGCAGTACTTC. It yields the protein CSGKDNSYEQYF. The chain links TRBV29-1 to TRBJ2-7, with D maybe TRBD1 (5 bases). Per the germline V gene, CDR1 is SQVTM and CDR2 is ANQGSEA. The CDR3 covers 12 residues. The ends were cut back, 7 bases at V and 0 bases at J, with 10 bases in the middle.

V is TRBV5-1 and J is TRBJ2-6; no clear D gene. The CDR3 sequence is 16 residues long. Trimming shortened V by 0 bases and J by 4 bases, and 11 bases separated the two germline ends. Germline V gives CDR1 SGHRS, CDR2 YFSETQ. The DNA for the CDR3 is TGCGCCAGCAGCTTGGCCGTGGGGAACGGGGCCAACGTCCTGACTTTC. This gives the protein CASSLAVGNGANVLTF.

This clone was seen only a few times. The chain uses TRBV11-2 and TRBJ1-1; no clear D gene. V lost 0 bases, J lost 2 bases, and 7 bases lay in between. There are 14 residues in the CDR3. Germline CDR1 is SGHAT and CDR2 is FQNNGV. Here the CDR3 reads CASSLEFRNTEAFF. In DNA form, the CDR3 reads TGTGCCAGCAGCTTAGAGTTCAGAAACACTGAAGCTTTCTTT. The complete variable domain, with remaining parts taken from reference TRBV11-2 and TRBJ1-1, reads EAGVAQSPRYKIIEKRQSVAFWCNPISGHATLYWYQQILGQGPKLLIQFQNNGVVDDSQLPKDRFSAERLKGVDSTLKIQPAKLEDSAVYLCASSLEFRNTEAFFGQGTRLTVV.

The chain joins TRBV5-4 to TRBJ1-2; 7 nucleotides agree with TRBD1. Germline V gene data show CDR1 as SGHNT and CDR2 as YYREEE (reference sequence). The CDR3 runs 15 residues. Trimming cost V 3 bases and J 4 bases; bases outside gene matches: 9. The CDR3 nucleotides are TGTGCCAGCAGCTACACCGGACAGGAGAGCTATGGCTACACCTTC. This sequence encodes CASSYTGQESYGYTF. Filled out from reference TRBV5-4 and TRBJ1-2, the complete variable domain reads ETGVTQSPTHLIKTRGQQVTLRCSSQSGHNTVSWYQQALGQGPQFIFQYYREEENGRGNFPPRFSGLQFPNYSSELNVNALELDDSALYLCASSYTGQESYGYTFGSGTRLTVV.

This chain joins TRBV5-1 and TRBJ2-1, with 9 positions matching TRBD2. Germline V CDR1 and CDR2: SGHRS, YFSETQ. The CDR3 spans 16 residues. The junction had 16 bases not matched to a gene; V was cut back by 8 bases and J by 7 bases. CDR3 nucleotides: TGCGCCAGTCAAGCTTCGGGGACTAGCAAAGGGAATGAGCAGTTCTTC. This sequence encodes CASQASGTSKGNEQFF.

The chain uses TRBV10-3 and TRBJ1-2; D is undetermined. With 8 bases removed from V and 6 bases from J, the gap between germline ends came to 4 bases. The CDR3 contains 9 residues. Looked up from germline, CDR1 is ENHRY and CDR2 is SYGVKD. CDR3 amino acids: CAILDGYTF. CDR3 DNA: TGTGCCATCTTAGATGGCTACACCTTC.

This clone was seen a handful of times. This chain connects TRBV7-9 to TRBJ2-3; TRBD2 agrees at 9 bases. Trimming at V came to 2 bases and at J to 14 bases, leaving 5 bases not matched to a gene. This CDR3 has 12 residues. CDR1 is SEHNR, CDR2 FQNEAQ, per germline (reference sequence). In DNA form, the CDR3 reads TGTGCCAGCAGCTTACTTCTAGCGGGGCCGTATTTT. Translated, it gives CASSLLLAGPYF.

This chain joins TRBV10-3 and TRBJ1-6, with 8 bases identical to TRBD1. Losses at the gene ends were 6 bases for V and 7 bases for J; bases not matched to a gene: 2. CDR3 length equals 13 residues. Looked up from germline, CDR1 is ENHRY and CDR2 is SYGVKD. The CDR3 sequence is CAIRGQVNSPLHF. CDR3 bases: TGTGCCATCAGGGGACAGGTCAATTCACCCCTCCACTTT.

The chain couples TRBV9 to TRBJ2-3; the D gene is possibly TRBD2 (6 bases). The CDR3 extends over 14 amino acids. Trimming took off 3 bases at V and 2 bases at J, with 10 bases between the two ends. CDR1 SGDLS and CDR2 YYNGEE come from the germline V gene. The CDR3 loop is CASSAGLYTDTQYF. The CDR3, as DNA: TGTGCCAGCAGCGCGGGACTCTACACAGATACGCAGTATTTT. Combining the CDR3 with reference TRBV9 and TRBJ2-3 gives the whole variable domain DSGVTQTPKHLITATGQRVTLRCSPRSGDLSVYWYQQSLDQGLQFLIQYYNGEERAKGNILERFSAQQFPDLHSELNLSSLELGDSALYFCASSAGLYTDTQYFGPGTRLTVL.